A single sample gave rise to the 13 T cell receptor beta chains below, sequenced in a study of T cells in Graves' hyperthyroidism and ophthalmopathy. Researchers amplified the TCR beta CDR3 regions from RNA transcripts. The TCR CDR3 was amplified in a first-round RT-PCR using the HTBI primer set. Each CDR3 protein gets one entry after TCRdb re-called the multiplex PCR reads with MiXCR. Of nearly 600,000 distinct CDR3 sequences listed, approximately 15% are singletons. Sequencing was done on a sample of blood. The receptors stem from a woman aged 25 to 39 with Graves' hyperthyroidism that later progressed to Graves' ophthalmopathy.

This clonotype was recorded many times. The chain links TRBV20-1 to TRBJ1-3; tentative D call: TRBD1 (5 bases). Trimming took off 3 bases at V and 0 bases at J, with 12 bases between the two ends. CDR3 length equals 15 residues. Germline V gene lookup returns CDR1 DFQATT and CDR2 SNEGSKA (reference sequence). The CDR3 nucleotides are TGCAGTGCTAGTGGGGGACTTGTCTCTGGAAACACCATATATTTT. Translated: CSASGGLVSGNTIYF.

In its sample, this clonotype was seen many times. The genes are TRBV3-1 and TRBJ1-6, with 8 bases identical to TRBD1. This CDR3 is built from 14 residues. With 6 bases clipped from V and 5 bases from J, the junction kept 3 bases outside the gene matches. Per germline, CDR1 LGHDT and CDR2 YNNKEL (reference sequence). Here the CDR3 DNA reads TGTGCCAGCAGTCTGGGACAGGATAATTCACCCCTCCACTTT. Amino acids: CASSLGQDNSPLHF.

This clonotype was seen ten or more times. The chain is built from TRBV20-1 and TRBJ1-1, with 9 bases aligning to TRBD1. The CDR3 spans 17 residues. After removal of 5 bases from V and 5 bases from J, the junction contained 18 bases not matched to a gene. Germline CDR1 reads DFQATT; CDR2 reads SNEGSKA (reference sequence). In DNA, the CDR3 is TGCAGTGCTGCTTCGTCCGGGACAGGGATTAAGGGGACTGAAGCTTTCTTT. Encoded protein: CSAASSGTGIKGTEAFF.

The V and J genes are TRBV19 and TRBJ2-1; a possible D gene is TRBD2 (5 bases). Germline CDR1 is LNHDA and CDR2 is SQIVND (reference sequence). The CDR3 is 14 residues long. Trimming removed 3 bases from V and 10 bases from J, with 16 bases in between. Here the CDR3 reads CASSISAGLREQFF. The CDR3 coding sequence is TGTGCCAGTAGTATCTCCGCGGGCCTTAGGGAGCAGTTCTTC. Supplemented by reference TRBV19 and TRBJ2-1, the full variable domain reads DGGITQSPKYLFRKEGQNVTLSCEQNLNHDAMYWYRQDPGQGLRLIYYSQIVNDFQKGDIAEGYSVSREKKESFPLTVTSAQKNPTAFYLCASSISAGLREQFFGPGTRLTVL.

In its sample, this clonotype was seen many times. V usage is TRBV3-1 and J usage is TRBJ2-5, with D possibly being TRBD2 (5 bases). The CDR3 consists of 15 residues. The germline gives CDR1 LGHDT, CDR2 YNNKEL (reference sequence). Trimming stripped 4 bases from V and 0 bases from J, with 12 bases between. In DNA form, the CDR3 reads TGTGCCAGCAGCCGAGCGGTTGGGTACCAAGAGACCCAGTACTTC. Its translation is CASSRAVGYQETQYF.

This clonotype has at least ten counts. The chain joins TRBV2 to TRBJ1-5, with D tentatively TRBD1 (6 bases). The germline V gene encodes CDR1 SNHLY and CDR2 FYNNEI. The CDR3 is 14 residues long. V was cut by 0 bases and J by 7 bases, with 10 bases left in between. CDR3 bases: TGTGCCAGCAGTGAAGCCGGGGGCCGGCAGCCCCAGCATTTT. Translation gives CASSEAGGRQPQHF.

CDR3 nucleotides: TGTGCCAGCAAGCGGGAAACAGATACGCAGTATTTT. Its translation is CASKRETDTQYF. The chain couples TRBV6-1 to TRBJ2-3, with TRBD2 matching over 7 bases. CDR1 and CDR2 from the germline V gene are MNHNS and SASEGT. This CDR3 has 12 residues. The trim removed 7 bases at V and 3 bases at J, leaving 1 base unmatched.

V is TRBV4-3 and J is TRBJ2-5, with D perhaps matching TRBD2 (6 bases). Trimming shortened V by 0 bases and J by 5 bases, and 13 bases separated the two germline ends. Germline assignment: CDR1 LGHNA and CDR2 YSLEER. The length of the CDR3 is 15 residues. The CDR3 region is CASSQEFGSSETQYF. The CDR3 DNA sequence: TGCGCCAGCAGCCAAGAGTTCGGGAGTTCGGAGACCCAGTACTTC.

This clonotype was seen many times. CDR3 protein: CASSAGTAENYGYTF. The CDR3 nucleotides are TGCGCCAGCAGTGCCGGGACGGCGGAAAACTATGGCTACACCTTC. The chain recombines TRBV10-2 with TRBJ1-2, with D perhaps matching TRBD1 (5 bases). The CDR3 has 15 amino acids. The germline gives CDR1 WSHSY, CDR2 SAAADI. V lost 4 bases to trimming and J lost 2 bases, with 14 bases between them.

The chain is built from TRBV28 and TRBJ2-4; D may be TRBD1 (6 bases). CDR1 is MDHEN, CDR2 SYDVKM, per germline. V gave up 2 bases and J gave up 6 bases, with 8 bases separating them. The CDR3 totals 13 residues. CDR3 DNA sequence: TGTGCCAGCAGTTTAGGACAGCTAAACATTCAGTACTTC. It encodes CASSLGQLNIQYF.

This clonotype was counted at least ten times. The rearrangement uses TRBV29-1 and TRBJ1-1; perhaps TRBD1 as D (5 bases). The CDR3 extends over 12 amino acids. V was trimmed by 5 bases and J by 1 base, leaving 8 bases between them. The germline CDR1 and CDR2 sequences are SQVTM and ANQGSEA. CDR3 residues: CSVTRGNTEAFF. The CDR3 DNA reads TGCAGCGTTACTAGGGGGAACACTGAAGCTTTCTTT.

In DNA form, the CDR3 reads TGTGCCGGGTCCACGGGGGCAAACACTGAAGCTTTCTTT. Translation gives CAGSTGANTEAFF. The V and J genes are TRBV9 and TRBJ1-1; weak D call: TRBD1 (6 bases). The CDR3 is 13 residues long. Germline-derived CDR1 and CDR2 are SGDLS and YYNGEE. The V and J ends lost 10 bases and 2 bases respectively, with 15 bases between them.

This clonotype was recorded many times. The chain joins TRBV7-2 to TRBJ1-5; no reliable D call. The germline V and J ends were trimmed by 1 base and 9 bases, with 7 bases remaining between them. Germline CDR1 reads SGHTA; CDR2 reads FQGNSA. This CDR3 region has 12 residues. The CDR3 loop reads CASSLDIGPQHF. As DNA, the CDR3 is TGTGCCAGCAGCTTAGACATAGGGCCCCAGCATTTT.